A selection of T cell receptor beta chains follows, all from one sample in a study of cytomegalovirus exposure and HLA in healthy donors. Data came from immunoSEQ multiplex PCR; TCRdb stores just in-frame clones and leaves some out. The data contain 150,000 to 200,000 clones, about 87% of them singletons. The sequenced sample consisted of PBMCs. The source is a woman aged 18-29 years in good health and CMV-seronegative. The CDR3 runs from the conserved cysteine through the conserved F or W. D genes are given only for firm matches. Size is omitted from some rows. Given values are once, few, many or a class for expanded clones.

D gene: .
J gene: TRBJ1-2
V gene: TRBV28
clone size: .
CDR3 protein: CASSLGWGTGYTF
CDR3 DNA: TGTGCCAGCAGTTTAGGGTGGGGCACGGGCTACACCTTC

D gene: TRBD2
J gene: TRBJ2-1
V gene: TRBV4-2
clone size: .
CDR3 protein: CASSQEGTSGEQFF
CDR3 DNA: TGTGCCAGCAGCCAAGAGGGGACTAGCGGTGAGCAGTTCTTC

D gene: TRBD2
J gene: TRBJ2-2
V gene: TRBV7-3
clone size: .
CDR3 protein: CASGTMNTGELFF
CDR3 DNA: TGTGCCAGCGGGACTATGAACACCGGGGAGCTGTTTTTT

D gene: .
J gene: TRBJ1-5
V gene: TRBV18
clone size: .
CDR3 protein: CASSRTGGENNQPQHF
CDR3 DNA: TGTGCCAGCTCACGAACGGGGGGAGAGAACAATCAGCCCCAGCATTTT

D gene: .
J gene: TRBJ1-5
V gene: TRBV4-1
clone size: .
CDR3 protein: CASSQDSGGFQPQHF
CDR3 DNA: TGCGCCAGCAGCCAAGATTCAGGAGGGTTTCAGCCCCAGCATTTT

D gene: .
J gene: TRBJ2-6
V gene: TRBV6-5
clone size: .
CDR3 protein: CASSYNTEPGANVLTF
CDR3 DNA: TGTGCCAGCAGTTACAATACAGAGCCTGGGGCCAACGTCCTGACTTTC

D gene: TRBD1
J gene: TRBJ1-6
V gene: TRBV5-1
clone size: once
CDR3 protein: CASSLGDRDYNSPLHF
CDR3 DNA: TGCGCCAGCAGCTTGGGGGACAGGGATTATAATTCACCCCTCCACTTT

D gene: TRBD2
J gene: TRBJ2-7
V gene: TRBV25-1
clone size: once
CDR3 protein: CASSDSSGGKSYEQYF
CDR3 DNA: TGTGCCAGCAGTGACTCCAGCGGGGGGAAATCCTACGAGCAGTACTTC

D gene: TRBD2
J gene: TRBJ2-1
V gene: TRBV2
clone size: few
CDR3 protein: CASSERTGGGEQFF
CDR3 DNA: TGTGCCAGCAGTGAAAGGACTGGGGGGGGTGAGCAGTTCTTC

D gene: TRBD1
J gene: TRBJ1-6
V gene: TRBV4-2
clone size: .
CDR3 protein: CASSQAVLRTGAEPLHF
CDR3 DNA: TGTGCCAGCAGCCAAGCCGTGCTCCGGACAGGCGCGGAGCCCCTCCACTTT

D gene: TRBD2
J gene: TRBJ2-7
V gene: TRBV27
clone size: .
CDR3 protein: CASSSPAGVPYF
CDR3 DNA: TGTGCCAGCAGTTCCCCCGCGGGGGTCCCGTACTTC

D gene: TRBD2
J gene: TRBJ2-7
V gene: TRBV29-1
clone size: .
CDR3 protein: CSVEKAGGPYEQYF
CDR3 DNA: TGCAGCGTTGAAAAAGCGGGAGGGCCCTACGAGCAGTACTTC

D gene: TRBD1
J gene: TRBJ1-2
V gene: TRBV30
clone size: .
CDR3 protein: CAWSVGGPYGYTF
CDR3 DNA: TGTGCCTGGAGTGTAGGGGGCCCCTATGGCTACACCTTC

D gene: TRBD1
J gene: TRBJ1-1
V gene: TRBV27
clone size: few
CDR3 protein: CASNRQGPNTEAFF
CDR3 DNA: TGTGCCAGCAATAGACAGGGGCCGAACACTGAAGCTTTCTTT

D gene: .
J gene: TRBJ2-5
V gene: TRBV7-9
clone size: once
CDR3 protein: CASSLEEGGEQYF
CDR3 DNA: TGTGCCAGCAGCTTAGAGGAGGGGGGGGAGCAGTACTTC

D gene: TRBD2
J gene: TRBJ2-7
V gene: TRBV27
clone size: once
CDR3 protein: CASSLGAGGFEQYF
CDR3 DNA: TGTGCCAGCAGTTTAGGAGCGGGGGGGTTCGAGCAGTACTTC

D gene: .
J gene: TRBJ1-5
V gene: TRBV6-5
clone size: few
CDR3 protein: CASSYSQYSNQPQHF
CDR3 DNA: TGTGCCAGCAGTTACTCCCAGTATAGCAATCAGCCCCAGCATTTT